This T cell receptor beta chain came from a study of beta chain features in type 1 diabetes. Expressed TCRB transcripts were sequenced after all isolated RNA was converted to cDNA. Libraries were prepared by immunoSEQ multiplex PCR; TCRdb keeps only in-frame clonotypes and omits some of them. This sample has 160,000 or so clones, with approximately 10% found just once. This clone was observed once. No antigen is known for it. The CDR3 length is 12 residues. V was cut by 5 bases and J by 2 bases, with 6 bases left in between. Germline loops: CDR1 SEHNR, CDR2 FQNEAQ (reference sequence). Averaging around 120 mL, one heparinised blood draw came from each individual donor. Purities in excess of 95% were seen in all sorted populations. Study outcomes and limitations: Shortening of TCRB CDR3s, moderate but significant, appeared in all four CD4+ subsets of Type 1 diabetes patients. PCR, the amplification step, might favor shorter templates, equally in patients and controls. A closer apparent resemblance between naive, central memory and Treg TCRB repertoires was seen in patients than in healthy donors.

The gene calls are TRBV7-9 and TRBJ1-1; D not resolved. This sequence was found in a woman younger than 45 with type 1 diabetes. Material: central memory CD4+ T cells from blood. The CDR3 nucleotides read TGTGCCAGCAGCGAGCAAAACACTGAAGCTTTCTTT. Its protein is CASSEQNTEAFF.